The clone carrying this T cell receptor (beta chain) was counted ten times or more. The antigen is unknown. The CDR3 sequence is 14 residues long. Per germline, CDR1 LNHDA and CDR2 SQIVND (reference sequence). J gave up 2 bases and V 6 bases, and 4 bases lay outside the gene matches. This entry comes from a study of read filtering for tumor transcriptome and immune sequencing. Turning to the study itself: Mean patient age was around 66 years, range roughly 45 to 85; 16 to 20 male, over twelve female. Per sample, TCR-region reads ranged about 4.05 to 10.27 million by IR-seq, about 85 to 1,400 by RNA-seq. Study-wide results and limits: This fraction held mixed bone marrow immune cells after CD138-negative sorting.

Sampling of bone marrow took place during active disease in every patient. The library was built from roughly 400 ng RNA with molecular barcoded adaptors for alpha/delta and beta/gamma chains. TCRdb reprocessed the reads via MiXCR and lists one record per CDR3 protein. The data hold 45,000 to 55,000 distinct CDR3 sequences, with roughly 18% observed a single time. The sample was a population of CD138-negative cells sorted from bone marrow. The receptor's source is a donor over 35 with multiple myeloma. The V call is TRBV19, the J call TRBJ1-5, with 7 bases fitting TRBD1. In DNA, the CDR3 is TGTGCCAGTAGCTATCAGGGGGGCAATCAGCCCCAGCATTTT. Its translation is CASSYQGGNQPQHF. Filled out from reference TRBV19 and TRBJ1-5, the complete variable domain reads DGGITQSPKYLFRKEGQNVTLSCEQNLNHDAMYWYRQDPGQGLRLIYYSQIVNDFQKGDIAEGYSVSREKKESFPLTVTSAQKNPTAFYLCASSYQGGNQPQHFGDGTRLSIL.